Described below is a single T cell receptor beta chain sequence and its context. As yet, its antigen is unknown. The data were obtained in a study of cytotoxic CD8 clonotypes in ibrutinib-treated CLL. Whole-study findings and limits: Whereas clonality rose at ibrutinib response, it declined toward baseline at progression. Public clonotypes were uncommon and contracted or stayed stable on treatment. Different sampling times were used for sustained-remission and progressing patients.

Genomic DNA in an amount of roughly 2 micrograms was extracted from cryopreserved PBMCs and used for the preparation of TCR beta libraries. V lost 3 bases and J lost 4; bases outside the gene matches: 4. The CDR3 runs 15 residues. Germline V lookup: CDR1 SGHAT, CDR2 FQNNGV. Sequenced by immunoSEQ multiplex PCR; TCRdb stores in-frame clones only, minus some. Counted here are some 50,000 clones, 50% to 65% occurring once; the ten biggest clones make up roughly a quarter. This TCR derives from a human donor with chronic lymphocytic leukemia. The sample was PBMCs, taken after 24 months of ibrutinib treatment. V usage is TRBV11-2 and J usage is TRBJ2-5, with 11 bases aligning to TRBD2. CDR3 sequence (DNA): TGTGCCAGCAGCTTGGTTAGCGGGGGGGCAGAGACCCAGTACTTC. This gives the protein CASSLVSGGAETQYF.